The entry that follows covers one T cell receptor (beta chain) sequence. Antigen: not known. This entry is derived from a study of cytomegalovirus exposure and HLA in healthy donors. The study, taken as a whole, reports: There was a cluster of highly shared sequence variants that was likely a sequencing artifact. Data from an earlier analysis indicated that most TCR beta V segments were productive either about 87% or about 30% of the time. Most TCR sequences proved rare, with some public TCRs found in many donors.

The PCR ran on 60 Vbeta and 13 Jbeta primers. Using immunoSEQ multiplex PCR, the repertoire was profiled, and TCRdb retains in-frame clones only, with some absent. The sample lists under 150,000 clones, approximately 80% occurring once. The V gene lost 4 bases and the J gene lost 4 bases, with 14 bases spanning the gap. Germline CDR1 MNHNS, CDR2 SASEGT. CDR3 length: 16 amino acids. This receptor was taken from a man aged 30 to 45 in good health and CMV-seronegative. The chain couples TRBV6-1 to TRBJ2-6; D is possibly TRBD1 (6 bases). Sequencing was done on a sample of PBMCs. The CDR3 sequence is CASSASTGIGANVLTF. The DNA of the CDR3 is TGTGCCAGCAGTGCCTCCACAGGGATCGGGGCCAACGTCCTGACTTTC.